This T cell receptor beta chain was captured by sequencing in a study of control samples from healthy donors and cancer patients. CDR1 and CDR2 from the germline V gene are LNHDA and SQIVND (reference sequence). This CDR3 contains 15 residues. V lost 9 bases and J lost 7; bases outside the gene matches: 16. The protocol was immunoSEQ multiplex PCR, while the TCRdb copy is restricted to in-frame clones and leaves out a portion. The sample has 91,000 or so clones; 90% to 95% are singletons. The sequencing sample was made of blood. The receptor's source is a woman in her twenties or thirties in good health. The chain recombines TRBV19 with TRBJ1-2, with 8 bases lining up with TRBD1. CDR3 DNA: TGTGCCAGCTCATCCCGACAGGGGTATTCTCGTGGCTACACCTTC. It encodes CASSSRQGYSRGYTF.